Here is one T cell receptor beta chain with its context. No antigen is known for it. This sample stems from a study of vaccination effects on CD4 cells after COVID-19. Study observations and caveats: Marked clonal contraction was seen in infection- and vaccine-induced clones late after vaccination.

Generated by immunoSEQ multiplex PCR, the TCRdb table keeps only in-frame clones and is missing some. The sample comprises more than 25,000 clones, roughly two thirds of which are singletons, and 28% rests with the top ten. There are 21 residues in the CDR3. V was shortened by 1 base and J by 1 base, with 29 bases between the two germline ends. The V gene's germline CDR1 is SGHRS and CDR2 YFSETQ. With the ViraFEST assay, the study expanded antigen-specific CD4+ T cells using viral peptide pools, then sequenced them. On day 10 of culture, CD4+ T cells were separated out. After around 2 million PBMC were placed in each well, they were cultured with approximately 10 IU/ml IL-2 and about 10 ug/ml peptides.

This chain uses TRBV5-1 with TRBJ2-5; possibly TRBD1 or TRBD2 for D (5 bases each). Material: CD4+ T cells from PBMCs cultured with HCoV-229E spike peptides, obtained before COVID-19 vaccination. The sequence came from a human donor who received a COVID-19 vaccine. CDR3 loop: CASSLLPWTGTGALSQETQYF. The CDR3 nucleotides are TGCGCCAGCAGCTTGTTGCCGTGGACGGGAACCGGGGCCCTCTCCCAAGAGACCCAGTACTTC.